This TCR beta chain is from a study of shared clonotypes between healthy human individuals. Genomic DNA of every subset was divided equally among multiple immunoSEQ plates. The repertoire was sequenced with immunoSEQ multiplex PCR; TCRdb's copy has only in-frame clones and lacks some. The sample records more than 2,000,000 clones, approximately 95% being singletons. The length of the CDR3 is 13 residues. Trimming removed 7 bases from V and 6 bases from J, with 16 bases in between. Germline CDR1 reads SQVTM; CDR2 reads ANQGSEA. The sample consisted of naive CD4+ T cells from PBMCs. The subset here: CD45RA+ positively selected. The receptor was derived from a man between 18 and 35 years old in good health. Some clones in this sample may be carry-over from other donors' samples. The chain has TRBV29-1 and TRBJ2-4; possible D gene TRBD1, 5 bases. The DNA for the CDR3 is TGCAGCGCTGGGGCCTCGAGGAGAAACATTCAGTACTTC. It is translated as CSAGASRRNIQYF.